This T cell receptor beta chain was recorded in a study of blood T cells in healthy people across ages. The CDR3 loop spans 16 amino acids. CDR1 is SEHNR, CDR2 FQNEAQ, per germline (reference sequence). With 3 bases removed from V and 1 base from J, the gap between germline ends came to 14 bases. The second PCR ran 7 to 11 cycles with a sample-barcoded 5' primer and J-beta primers. TCRdb fed the 5' RACE reads into MiXCR, producing one record per CDR3 protein. The repertoire holds over a million distinct CDR3 sequences, 42% seen once, with around 8% in the top ten. This clonotype came up a few times. V is TRBV7-9 and J is TRBJ2-3; D unclear. The TCR comes from a woman under 30 in good health. Sample: blood. The CDR3 region has the DNA TGTGCCAGCAGCTTTTCCGATACTTACGGCACAGATACGCAGTATTTT. Amino acids: CASSFSDTYGTDTQYF.